The 21 T cell receptor beta chains below come from one sample, sequenced in a study of OX40 agonist ivuxolimab in advanced cancers. Using immunoSEQ multiplex PCR, the repertoire was profiled, and TCRdb retains in-frame clones only, with some absent. The data contain about 80,000 clones, over 75% of them singletons. The sample here was CD4+ or CD8+ T cells sorted from blood, taken in a trial of the OX40 agonist ivuxolimab. Receptors originate from an adult with an advanced solid tumor such as melanoma, head and neck, liver or kidney cancer.

The J gene is TRBJ2-3, the V gene TRBV2; D could derive from TRBD1 or TRBD2 (5 bases each). Germline V gene data show CDR1 as SNHLY and CDR2 as FYNNEI. V was shortened by 0 bases and J by 7 bases, with 17 bases between the two germline ends. The CDR3 covers 16 residues. CDR3 region: CASSEAQRDRRHTQYF. As DNA, the CDR3 is TGTGCCAGCAGTGAAGCGCAGAGGGACCGTCGACATACGCAGTATTTT.

This clone was detected only once. The rearrangement joins TRBV2 to TRBJ1-2; D remains unclear. Germline assignment: CDR1 SNHLY and CDR2 FYNNEI. The CDR3 is 13 residues long. V lost 4 bases and J 4 bases, leaving 10 bases between the germline ends. The CDR3 DNA sequence: TGTGCCAGCAGTGGGCCCTCCGGCTATGGCTACACCTTC. Translation: CASSGPSGYGYTF.

The genes are TRBV28 and TRBJ2-2; the match to TRBD1 covers 8 bases. This CDR3 is 19 amino acids long. Per germline, CDR1 MDHEN and CDR2 SYDVKM. Trimming at V came to 3 bases and at J to 0 bases, leaving 12 bases not matched to a gene. This CDR3 reads CASSFLGQGIPTNTGELFF. DNA of the CDR3: TGTGCCAGCAGTTTTCTAGGACAGGGAATCCCCACGAACACCGGGGAGCTGTTTTTT.

The V call is TRBV7-9, the J call TRBJ2-7; D uncertain. The CDR3 has 16 residues. Germline CDR1 and CDR2: SEHNR and FQNEAQ (reference sequence). Trimming took 5 bases from V and 1 from J, leaving 18 bases between them. This chain's CDR3 is CASSPERLTISYEQYF. Here the CDR3 DNA reads TGTGCCAGCAGCCCAGAACGTCTTACCATATCCTACGAGCAGTACTTC.

The chain recombines TRBV14 with TRBJ2-7; 8 nucleotides align to TRBD2. This CDR3 is built from 15 residues. The germline CDR1 and CDR2 sequences are SGHDN and FVKESK. Losses at the gene ends were 1 base for V and 6 bases for J; bases not matched to a gene: 8. The CDR3 coding sequence is TGTGCCAGCAGCCAAGTTTTGGGACTAGGAACCGAGCAGTACTTC. Amino acid sequence: CASSQVLGLGTEQYF. Drawing the rest from reference TRBV14 and TRBJ2-7, the complete variable domain is EAGVTQFPSHSVIEKGQTVTLRCDPISGHDNLYWYRRVMGKEIKFLLHFVKESKQDESGMPNNRFLAERTGGTYSTLKVQPAELEDSGVYFCASSQVLGLGTEQYFGPGTRLTVT.

Comments on this clone: The same CDR3 also results from other DNA sequences found in this sample. The rearrangement joins TRBV7-9 to TRBJ2-1; 8 bases agree with TRBD2. Germline-derived CDR1 and CDR2 are SEHNR and FQNEAQ (reference sequence). The CDR3 sequence is 16 residues long. The ends lost 5 bases at V and 6 bases at J; junction bases unmatched: 12. CDR3 bases: TGTGCCAGCAGCCCCCAAGCGGGAGTTTCGGGCAATGAGCAGTTCTTC. This encodes CASSPQAGVSGNEQFF.

This sequence joins TRBV5-1 and TRBJ2-1; TRBD2 aligns across 7 bases. The CDR3 contains 15 residues. Germline V CDR1 and CDR2: SGHRS, YFSETQ. With 0 bases clipped from V and 7 bases from J, the junction kept 7 bases outside the gene matches. The CDR3 spells CASSLVREGRNEQFF. The CDR3 DNA follows: TGCGCCAGCAGCTTGGTGAGGGAGGGAAGGAATGAGCAGTTCTTC.

This rearrangement joins TRBV29-1 to TRBJ1-3; D not certain. The CDR3 extends over 13 amino acids. The germline V gene has CDR1 SQVTM and CDR2 ANQGSEA. V was trimmed by 5 bases and J by 0 bases, leaving 8 bases between them. This CDR3 is CSVKVTSGNTIYF. The CDR3, as DNA: TGCAGCGTTAAGGTGACCTCTGGAAACACCATATATTTT.

The chain joins TRBV5-1 to TRBJ2-7; TRBD1 matches at 7 bases. The CDR3 has 17 residues. The ends lost 2 bases at V and 5 bases at J; junction bases unmatched: 16. Per the germline V gene, CDR1 is SGHRS and CDR2 is YFSETQ. The CDR3 DNA follows: TGCGCCAGCAGCTTCGCTCCGGGACAGCGATTCTCTAACGAGCAGTACTTC. Its protein product is CASSFAPGQRFSNEQYF.

The gene calls are TRBV4-1 and TRBJ2-1, with 8 bases identical to TRBD2. The germline V gene encodes CDR1 MGHRA and CDR2 YSYEKL. The CDR3 totals 15 residues. Trimming removed 6 bases from V and 7 bases from J; junction bases left unmatched: 11. CDR3 in amino acids: CASRLRVASGNEQFF. In DNA form, the CDR3 reads TGCGCCAGCAGACTAAGGGTTGCTAGCGGGAATGAGCAGTTCTTC.

This chain connects TRBV11-2 to TRBJ2-7; the D is unclear. Trimming took 0 bases from V and 3 from J, leaving 6 bases between them. Germline assignment: CDR1 SGHAT and CDR2 FQNNGV. This CDR3 has 13 amino acids. CDR3 nucleotide sequence: TGTGCCAGCAGCTTAGACAACGTCTACGAGCAGTACGTC. Its translation is CASSLDNVYEQYV.

The rearrangement joins TRBV9 to TRBJ2-4; maybe TRBD2 (5 bases). Trimming stripped 4 bases from V and 6 bases from J, with 11 bases between. The CDR3 extends over 13 amino acids. Germline V CDR1 and CDR2: SGDLS, YYNGEE. CDR3 in amino acids: CASSPRGPNIQYF. CDR3 nucleotides: TGTGCCAGCAGCCCCCGCGGGCCAAACATTCAGTACTTC.

The V and J genes are TRBV4-1 and TRBJ2-7, with 8 positions matching TRBD1. The V and J ends lost 4 bases and 2 bases, in that order; junction bases with no gene match: 4. Germline V gene sequence: CDR1 MGHRA, CDR2 YSYEKL. The CDR3 has 14 residues. CDR3: CASSLRTGPYEQYV. In DNA form, the CDR3 reads TGCGCCAGCAGCCTTCGGACAGGGCCCTACGAGCAGTACGTC.

V is TRBV28 and J is TRBJ2-1; weak D call: TRBD2 (6 bases). From germline, CDR1 is MDHEN and CDR2 SYDVKM. V lost 7 bases and J 0 bases, leaving 13 bases between the germline ends. CDR3 size: 15 residues. The CDR3 sequence is CASKGLSSSYNEQFF. CDR3 nucleotides: TGTGCCAGCAAAGGACTATCGAGCTCCTACAATGAGCAGTTCTTC.

The chain recombines TRBV7-2 with TRBJ1-4; 10 positions agree with TRBD1. V was clipped by 1 base and J by 7 bases; unmatched bases: 9. Germline lookup yields CDR1 SGHTA and CDR2 FQGNSA. The CDR3 loop spans 17 amino acids. In nucleotides, the CDR3 is TGTGCCAGCAGCTTAGGAACGACCGGGACAGGGGTTGAAAAACTGTTTTTT. The encoded protein is CASSLGTTGTGVEKLFF.

The rearrangement uses TRBV5-1 and TRBJ2-2; D uncertain. The V end lost 4 bases, the J end lost 6 bases, and 13 bases lay between the germline ends. The CDR3 consists of 14 residues. Germline V CDR1 and CDR2: SGHRS, YFSETQ. CDR3 nucleotides: TGCGCCAGCAGCGTAATGGTTACACCCGGGGAGCTGTTTTTT. The encoded protein is CASSVMVTPGELFF.

The rearrangement joins TRBV27 to TRBJ2-2; tentative D call: TRBD1 (5 bases). This CDR3 has 14 residues. Germline CDR1 MNHEY, CDR2 SMNVEV (reference sequence). Trimming left V 0 bases short and J 7 bases short, with 9 bases between. CDR3: CASSLSQGIGELFF. The CDR3 DNA reads as TGTGCCAGCAGTTTATCTCAGGGAATCGGGGAGCTGTTTTTT.

V gene TRBV28 combines with J gene TRBJ2-1; TRBD1 matches 8 bases. Germline V gene data show CDR1 as MDHEN and CDR2 as SYDVKM. V gave up 4 bases and J gave up 2 bases; unmatched junction bases: 1. CDR3 length: 14 residues. The CDR3 sequence: CASSSGGTYNEQFF. The CDR3 DNA reads TGTGCCAGCAGTTCAGGGGGCACCTACAATGAGCAGTTCTTC.

The genes are TRBV27 and TRBJ1-1, with no clear D. Trimming pared 5 bases from V and 2 bases from J, leaving 9 bases between. The CDR3 totals 13 residues. Germline CDR1 MNHEY, CDR2 SMNVEV (reference sequence). The CDR3 nucleotides read TGTGCCAGCAGTCCCCGTACAAACACTGAAGCTTTCTTT. It codes for CASSPRTNTEAFF.

With regard to this clone: Other DNA sequences within the sample encode an identical CDR3. The V gene is TRBV7-2, the J gene TRBJ1-4; 7 bases fit TRBD1. The CDR3 extends over 14 amino acids. CDR1 and CDR2 (germline): SGHTA, FQGNSA. V lost 5 bases, J lost 8 bases, and 8 bases stayed unmatched. The CDR3 protein is CASSANRGGEKLFF. DNA of the CDR3: TGTGCCAGCAGCGCAAACAGGGGTGGGGAAAAACTGTTTTTT.

This chain links TRBV5-1 with TRBJ2-5; tentatively, D is TRBD1 (5 bases). The CDR3 is made up of 14 amino acids. The germline V gene encodes CDR1 SGHRS and CDR2 YFSETQ. Trimming took off 5 bases at V and 4 bases at J, with 15 bases between the two ends. The CDR3 reads CASSLGDRSETQYF. Written as DNA, the CDR3 is TGCGCCAGCAGTTTAGGGGATCGGTCAGAGACCCAGTACTTC.